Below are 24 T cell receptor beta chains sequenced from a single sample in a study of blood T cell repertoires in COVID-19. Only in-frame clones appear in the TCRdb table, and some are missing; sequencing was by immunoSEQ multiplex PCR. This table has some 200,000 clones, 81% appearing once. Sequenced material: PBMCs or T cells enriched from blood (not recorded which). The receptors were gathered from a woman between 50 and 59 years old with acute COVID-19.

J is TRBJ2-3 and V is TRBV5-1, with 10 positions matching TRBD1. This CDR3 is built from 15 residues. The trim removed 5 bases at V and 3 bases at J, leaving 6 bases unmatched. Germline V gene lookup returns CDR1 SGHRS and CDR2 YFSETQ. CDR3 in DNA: TGCGCCAGCAGGGACGACAGGGGGCGGACAGATACGCAGTATTTT. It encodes CASRDDRGRTDTQYF.

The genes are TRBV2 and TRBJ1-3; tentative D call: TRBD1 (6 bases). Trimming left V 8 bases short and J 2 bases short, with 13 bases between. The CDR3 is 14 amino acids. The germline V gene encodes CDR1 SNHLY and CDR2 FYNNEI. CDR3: CASETGQPGNTIYF. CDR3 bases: TGTGCCAGCGAAACGGGACAACCTGGAAACACCATATATTTT.

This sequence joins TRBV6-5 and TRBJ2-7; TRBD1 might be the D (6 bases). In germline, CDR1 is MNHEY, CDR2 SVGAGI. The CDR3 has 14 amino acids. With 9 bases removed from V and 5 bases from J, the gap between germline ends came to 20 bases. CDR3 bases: TGTGCCAGTCAGACTGTATTACAGGGTGACGAGCAGTACTTC. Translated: CASQTVLQGDEQYF.

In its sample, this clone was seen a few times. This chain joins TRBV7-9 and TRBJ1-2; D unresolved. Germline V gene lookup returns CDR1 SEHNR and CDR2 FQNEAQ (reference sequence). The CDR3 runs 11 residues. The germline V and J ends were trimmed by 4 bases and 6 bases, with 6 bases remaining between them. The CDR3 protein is CASSSYHGYTF. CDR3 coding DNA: TGTGCCAGCAGCTCCTACCATGGCTACACCTTC. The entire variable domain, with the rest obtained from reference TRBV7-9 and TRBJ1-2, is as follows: DTGVSQNPRHKITKRGQNVTFRCDPISEHNRLYWYRQTLGQGPEFLTYFQNEAQLEKSRLLSDRFSAERPKGSFSTLEIQRTEQGDSAMYLCASSSYHGYTFGSGTRLTVV.

Here the CDR3 DNA reads TGCGCCAGCAGCCAAGAACTTGGTTCACCCCTCCACTTT. Translated: CASSQELGSPLHF. The V and J genes are TRBV4-3 and TRBJ1-6; D unclear. Germline V CDR1 and CDR2: LGHNA, YSLEER. V shed 0 bases and J shed 9 bases, with 6 bases lying between them. The CDR3 contains 13 residues.

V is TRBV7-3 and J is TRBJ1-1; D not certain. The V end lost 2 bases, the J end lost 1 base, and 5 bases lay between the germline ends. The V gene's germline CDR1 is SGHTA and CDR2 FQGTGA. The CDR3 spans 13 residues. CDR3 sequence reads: CASSLWQNTEAFF. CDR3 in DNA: TGTGCCAGCAGCTTATGGCAGAACACTGAAGCTTTCTTT.

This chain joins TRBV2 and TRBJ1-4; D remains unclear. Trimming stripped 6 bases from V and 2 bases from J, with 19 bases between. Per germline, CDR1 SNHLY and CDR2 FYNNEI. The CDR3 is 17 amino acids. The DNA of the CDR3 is TGTGCCAGCAGCCCACAACACAATTGGAGGACTAATGAAAAACTGTTTTTT. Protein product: CASSPQHNWRTNEKLFF.

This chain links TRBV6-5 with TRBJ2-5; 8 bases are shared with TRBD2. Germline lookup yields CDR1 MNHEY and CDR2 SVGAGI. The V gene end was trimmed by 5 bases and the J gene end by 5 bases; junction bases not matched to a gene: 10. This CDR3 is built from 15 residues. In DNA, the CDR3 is TGTGCCAGCAGTACCCGGGGGGGGGCTTACGAGACCCAGTACTTC. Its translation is CASSTRGGAYETQYF.

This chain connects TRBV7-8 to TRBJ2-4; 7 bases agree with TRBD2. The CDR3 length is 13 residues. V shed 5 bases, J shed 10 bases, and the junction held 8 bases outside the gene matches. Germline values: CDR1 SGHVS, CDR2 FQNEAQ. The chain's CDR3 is CASSAGAGWIQYF. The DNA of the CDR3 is TGTGCCAGCAGCGCCGGAGCGGGATGGATTCAGTACTTC.

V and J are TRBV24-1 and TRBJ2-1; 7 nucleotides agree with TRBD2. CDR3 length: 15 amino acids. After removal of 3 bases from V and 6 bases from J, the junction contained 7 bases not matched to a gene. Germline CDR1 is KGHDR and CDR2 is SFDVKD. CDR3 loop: CATSDTRGDRNEQFF. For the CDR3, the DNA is TGTGCCACCAGTGATACCCGGGGGGACCGCAATGAGCAGTTCTTC.

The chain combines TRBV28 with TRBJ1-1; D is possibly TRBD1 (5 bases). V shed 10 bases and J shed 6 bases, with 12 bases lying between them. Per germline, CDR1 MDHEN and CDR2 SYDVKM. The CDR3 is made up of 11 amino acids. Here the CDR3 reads CATRERPEAFF. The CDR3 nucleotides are TGTGCCACCAGGGAGCGCCCTGAAGCTTTCTTT.

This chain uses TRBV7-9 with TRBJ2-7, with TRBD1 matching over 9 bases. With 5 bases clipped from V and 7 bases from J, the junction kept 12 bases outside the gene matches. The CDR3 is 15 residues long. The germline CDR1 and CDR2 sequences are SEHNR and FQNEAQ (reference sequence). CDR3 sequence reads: CASSAYPGTGFEQYF. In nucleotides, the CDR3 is TGTGCCAGCAGCGCCTACCCCGGGACAGGGTTTGAGCAGTACTTC.

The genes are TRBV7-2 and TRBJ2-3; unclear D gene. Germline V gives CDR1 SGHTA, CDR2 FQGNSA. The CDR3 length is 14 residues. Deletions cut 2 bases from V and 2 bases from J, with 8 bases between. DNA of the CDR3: TGTGCCAGCAGCTTACTTAGCTTCACAGATACGCAGTATTTT. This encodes CASSLLSFTDTQYF. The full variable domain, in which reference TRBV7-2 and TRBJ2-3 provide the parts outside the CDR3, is GAGVSQSPSNKVTEKGKDVELRCDPISGHTALYWYRQSLGQGLEFLIYFQGNSAPDKSGLPSDRFSAERTGGSVSTLTIQRTQQEDSAVYLCASSLLSFTDTQYFGPGTRLTVL.

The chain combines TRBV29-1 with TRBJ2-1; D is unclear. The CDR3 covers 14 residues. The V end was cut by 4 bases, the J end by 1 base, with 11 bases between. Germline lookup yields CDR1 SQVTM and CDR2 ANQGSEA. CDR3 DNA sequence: TGCAGCGTTGTTCGGTATCCTTCCTACAATGAGCAGTTCTTC. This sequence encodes CSVVRYPSYNEQFF.

The CDR3 region has the DNA TGCGCCAGCAGCCAGGACGGGAGCTCCTATAATTCACCCCTCCACTTT. Protein sequence: CASSQDGSSYNSPLHF. The V call is TRBV4-3, the J call TRBJ1-6; D not certain. This CDR3 has 16 residues. The germline gives CDR1 LGHNA, CDR2 YSLEER. With 3 bases removed from V and 0 bases from J, the gap between germline ends came to 9 bases.

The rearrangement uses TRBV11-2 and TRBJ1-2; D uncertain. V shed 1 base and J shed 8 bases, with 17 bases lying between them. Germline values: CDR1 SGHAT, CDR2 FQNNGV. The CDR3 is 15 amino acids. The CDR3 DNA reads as TGTGCCAGCAGCTTAGGTTTCGTGTCAGGCAAGGGCTACACCTTC. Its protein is CASSLGFVSGKGYTF.

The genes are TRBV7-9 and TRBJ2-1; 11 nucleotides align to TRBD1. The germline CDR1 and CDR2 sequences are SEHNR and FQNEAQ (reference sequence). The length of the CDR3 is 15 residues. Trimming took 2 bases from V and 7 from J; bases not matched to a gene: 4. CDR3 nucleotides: TGTGCCAGCAGCTTACTAGGACAGGGGGCAAATGAGCAGTTCTTC. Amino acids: CASSLLGQGANEQFF.

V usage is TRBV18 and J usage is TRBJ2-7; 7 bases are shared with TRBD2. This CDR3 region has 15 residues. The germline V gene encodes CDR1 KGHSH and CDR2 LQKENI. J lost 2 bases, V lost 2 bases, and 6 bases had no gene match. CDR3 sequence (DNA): TGTGCCAGCTCACCAAGCGGGGCCCAAACCTACGAGCAGTACTTC. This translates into CASSPSGAQTYEQYF.

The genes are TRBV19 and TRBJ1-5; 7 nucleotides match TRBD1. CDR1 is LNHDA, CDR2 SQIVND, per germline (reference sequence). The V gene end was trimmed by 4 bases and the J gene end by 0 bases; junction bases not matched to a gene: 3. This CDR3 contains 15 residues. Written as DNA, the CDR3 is TGTGCCAGTAGTAAACAGGGGTTTAGCAATCAGCCCCAGCATTTT. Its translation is CASSKQGFSNQPQHF.

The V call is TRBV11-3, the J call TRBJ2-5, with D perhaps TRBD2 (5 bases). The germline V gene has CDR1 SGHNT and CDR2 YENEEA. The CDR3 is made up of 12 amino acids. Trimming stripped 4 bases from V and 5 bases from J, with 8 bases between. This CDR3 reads CASSSREETQYF. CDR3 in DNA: TGTGCCAGCAGCTCGAGGGAGGAGACCCAGTACTTC.

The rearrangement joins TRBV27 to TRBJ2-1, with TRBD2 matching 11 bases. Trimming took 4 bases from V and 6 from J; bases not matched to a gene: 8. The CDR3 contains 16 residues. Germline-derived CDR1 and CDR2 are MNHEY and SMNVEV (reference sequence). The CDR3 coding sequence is TGTGCCAGCAGTTCACTAGCGGGAGTTCTATCCAATGAGCAGTTCTTC. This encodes CASSSLAGVLSNEQFF.

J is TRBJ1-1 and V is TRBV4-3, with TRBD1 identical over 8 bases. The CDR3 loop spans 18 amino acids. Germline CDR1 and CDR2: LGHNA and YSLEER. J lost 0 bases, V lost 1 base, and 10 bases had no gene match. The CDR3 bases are TGCGCCAGCAGCCAAGTCGGACAGGGAAAGGGTATGAACACTGAAGCTTTCTTT. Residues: CASSQVGQGKGMNTEAFF.

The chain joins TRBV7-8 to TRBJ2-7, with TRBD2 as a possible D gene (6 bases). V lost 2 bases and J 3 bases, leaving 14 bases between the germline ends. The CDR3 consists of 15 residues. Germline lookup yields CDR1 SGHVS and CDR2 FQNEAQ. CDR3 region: CASSLRRLENYEQYF. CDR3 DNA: TGTGCCAGCAGCTTACGCCGACTAGAGAACTACGAGCAGTACTTC.

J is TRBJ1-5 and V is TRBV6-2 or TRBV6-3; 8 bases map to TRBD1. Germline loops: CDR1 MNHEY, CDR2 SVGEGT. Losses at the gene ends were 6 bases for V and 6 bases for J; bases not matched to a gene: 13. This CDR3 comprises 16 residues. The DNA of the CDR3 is TGTGCCAGCAGCCGCGCCGCGGGACAGGCGGGTCAGCCCCAGCATTTT. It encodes CASSRAAGQAGQPQHF.